This T cell receptor (beta chain) was sequenced during a study of cytomegalovirus exposure and HLA in healthy donors. Findings of the study overall: No immune exposure information besides CMV serostatus was available. The productive fraction for most TCR beta V segments was about 90% or about 30% in an earlier analysis. Most TCR sequences were seen very rarely across donors, but some public TCRs occurred in many.

CDR3 size: 15 residues. Unmatched junction bases numbered 8, after V lost 5 bases and J lost 3 bases. Per germline, CDR1 MDHEN and CDR2 SYDVKM. Donors counted as nominally healthy when sampled, yet unrecorded immune exposures were likely. Researchers ran the PCR with 60 Vbeta and 13 Jbeta primers. Libraries were prepared by immunoSEQ multiplex PCR; TCRdb keeps only in-frame clonotypes and omits some of them. The table shows some 150,000 clones, with about 64% occurring only once. This clone was seen a few times. What it binds is unknown. The clonotype was recovered from a woman aged 40 to 50 in good health and CMV-seronegative. Sample: PBMCs. The V and J genes are TRBV28 and TRBJ1-2, with 8 bases matching TRBD1. The CDR3 is CASSQGASVYYGYTF. In DNA form, the CDR3 reads TGTGCCAGCAGTCAGGGGGCCTCCGTCTACTATGGCTACACCTTC.